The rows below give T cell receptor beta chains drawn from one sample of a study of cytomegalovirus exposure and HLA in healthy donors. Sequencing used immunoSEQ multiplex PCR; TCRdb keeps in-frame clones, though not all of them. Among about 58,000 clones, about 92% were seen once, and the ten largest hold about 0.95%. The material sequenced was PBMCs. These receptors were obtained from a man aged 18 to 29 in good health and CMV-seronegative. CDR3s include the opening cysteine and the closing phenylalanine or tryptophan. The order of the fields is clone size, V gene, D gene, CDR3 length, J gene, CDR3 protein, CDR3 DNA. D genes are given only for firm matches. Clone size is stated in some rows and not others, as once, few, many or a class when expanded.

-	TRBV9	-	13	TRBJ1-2	CASSVGGLYGYTF	TGTGCCAGCAGCGTAGGGGGACTTTATGGCTACACCTTC
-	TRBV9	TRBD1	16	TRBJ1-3	CASSPGTGAQGNTIYF	TGTGCCAGCAGCCCAGGGACAGGGGCGCAAGGAAACACCATATATTTT
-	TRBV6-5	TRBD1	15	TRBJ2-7	CASSYGGQGAWEQYF	TGTGCCAGCAGTTACGGGGGACAGGGGGCCTGGGAGCAGTACTTC
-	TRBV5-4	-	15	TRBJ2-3	CASSTRDTLTDTQYF	TGTGCCAGCAGCACCCGGGACACACTCACAGATACGCAGTATTTT
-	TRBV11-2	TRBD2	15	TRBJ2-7	CASSFRTSGLYEQYF	TGTGCCAGCAGCTTTCGAACTAGCGGGCTTTACGAGCAGTACTTC
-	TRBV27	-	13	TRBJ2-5	CASSFGDKETQYF	TGTGCCAGCAGTTTCGGGGACAAAGAGACCCAGTACTTC
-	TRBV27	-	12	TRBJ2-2	CASSFASGELFF	TGTGCCAGCAGTTTTGCGAGCGGGGAGCTGTTTTTT
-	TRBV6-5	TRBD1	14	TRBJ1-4	CASSSGQGNEKLFF	TGTGCCAGCAGTTCGGGACAGGGTAATGAAAAACTGTTTTTT
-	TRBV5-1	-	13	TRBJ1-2	CASSSSLNYGYTF	TGCGCCAGCAGCTCGAGCCTTAACTATGGCTACACCTTC
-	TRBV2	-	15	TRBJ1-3	CASSEGPPLGNTIYF	TGTGCCAGCAGTGAAGGGCCTCCCCTTGGAAACACCATATATTTT
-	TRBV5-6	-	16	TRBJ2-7	CASSLDTAHYSYEQYF	TGTGCCAGCAGCTTGGATACGGCCCACTACTCCTACGAGCAGTACTTC
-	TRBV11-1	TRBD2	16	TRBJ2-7	CASSRNGLAGPYEQYF	TGTGCCAGCAGCAGAAACGGACTAGCGGGACCCTACGAGCAGTACTTC
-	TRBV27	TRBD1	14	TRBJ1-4	CASKRGPGNEKLFF	TGTGCCAGCAAAAGGGGGCCTGGTAATGAAAAACTGTTTTTT
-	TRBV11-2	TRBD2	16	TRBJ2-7	CASSSTTGTRGYEQYF	TGTGCCAGCAGCTCAACGACCGGGACTAGAGGCTACGAGCAGTACTTC
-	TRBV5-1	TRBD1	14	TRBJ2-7	CASSLEQGSYEQYF	TGCGCCAGCAGCTTGGAACAGGGGTCCTACGAGCAGTACTTC
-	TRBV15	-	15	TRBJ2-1	CATSREAMSYNEQFF	TGTGCCACCAGCAGGGAAGCGATGTCCTACAATGAGCAGTTCTTC
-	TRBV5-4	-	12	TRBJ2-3	CASSANTDTQYF	TGTGCCAGCAGCGCTAACACAGATACGCAGTATTTT
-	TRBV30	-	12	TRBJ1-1	CAWSVRETEAFF	TGTGCCTGGAGTGTCCGGGAAACTGAAGCTTTCTTT
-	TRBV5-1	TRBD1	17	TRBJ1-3	CASSADRGADSGNTIYF	TGCGCCAGCAGCGCCGACAGGGGTGCGGACTCTGGAAACACCATATATTTT
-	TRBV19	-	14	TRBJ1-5	CASSQVSRPQPQHF	TGTGCCAGTAGTCAGGTATCGCGCCCTCAGCCCCAGCATTTT
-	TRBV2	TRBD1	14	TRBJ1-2	CASSESTGNYGYTF	TGTGCCAGCAGTGAATCGACAGGGAACTATGGCTACACCTTC
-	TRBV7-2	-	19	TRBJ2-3	CASSLVGPGVGVGTDTQYF	TGTGCCAGCAGCTTAGTGGGTCCAGGGGTCGGTGTCGGCACAGATACGCAGTATTTT
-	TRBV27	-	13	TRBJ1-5	CASSWAPREPQHF	TGTGCCAGCAGTTGGGCACCCAGGGAGCCCCAGCATTTT
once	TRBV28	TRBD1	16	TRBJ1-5	CASREQGVVGNQPQHF	TGTGCCAGCAGAGAACAGGGGGTCGTGGGCAATCAGCCCCAGCATTTT
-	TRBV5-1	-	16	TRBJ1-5	CASSPAGTGGNQPQHF	TGCGCCAGCAGCCCCGCGGGGACTGGGGGCAATCAGCCCCAGCATTTT
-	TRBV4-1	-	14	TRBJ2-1	CASSQNSGLGEQFF	TGCGCCAGCAGCCAAAATTCTGGACTGGGAGAGCAGTTCTTC
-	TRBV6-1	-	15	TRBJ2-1	CASSDFQGIFNEQFF	TGTGCCAGCAGTGATTTTCAGGGTATATTCAATGAGCAGTTCTTC
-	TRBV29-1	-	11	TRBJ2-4	CSVEQGRFEYF	TGCAGCGTTGAACAGGGGAGATTCGAGTACTTC
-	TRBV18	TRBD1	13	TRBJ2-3	CASTTGYGDTQYF	TGTGCCAGTACGACAGGGTACGGAGATACGCAGTATTTT
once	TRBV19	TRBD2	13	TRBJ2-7	CASSSGTSYEQYF	TGTGCCAGTAGCTCCGGGACTAGCTACGAGCAGTACTTC
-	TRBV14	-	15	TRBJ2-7	CASSQVAGGFDEQYF	TGTGCCAGCAGCCAAGTCGCCGGGGGTTTCGACGAGCAGTACTTC
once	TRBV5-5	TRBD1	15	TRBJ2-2	CASTPGTGGTGELFF	TGTGCCAGCACCCCCGGGACAGGGGGCACCGGGGAGCTGTTTTTT
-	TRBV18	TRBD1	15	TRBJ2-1	CASSQGTGLYNEQFF	TGTGCCAGCTCACAAGGGACAGGGTTGTACAATGAGCAGTTCTTC
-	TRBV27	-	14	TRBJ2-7	CASSLFLANHEQYF	TGTGCCAGCAGTTTGTTTTTAGCCAACCACGAGCAGTACTTC
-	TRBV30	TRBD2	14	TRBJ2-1	CACCPAGGHNEQFF	TGTGCCTGTTGCCCGGCGGGAGGCCACAATGAGCAGTTCTTC
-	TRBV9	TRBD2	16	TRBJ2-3	CASSETLAGGPDTQCF	TGTGCCAGCAGCGAAACACTAGCGGGAGGTCCGGATACGCAGTGTTTT
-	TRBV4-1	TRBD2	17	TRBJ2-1	CASSQDLGGRWYNEQFF	TGCGCCAGCAGCCAAGATCTCGGCGGGAGGTGGTACAATGAGCAGTTCTTC
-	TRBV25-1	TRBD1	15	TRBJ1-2	CASSGRDRGGYGYTF	TGTGCCAGCAGTGGGCGGGACAGGGGCGGGTATGGCTACACCTTC
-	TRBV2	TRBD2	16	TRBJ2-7	CASSERGGLAFPEQYF	TGTGCCAGCAGCGAACGGGGGGGACTAGCATTCCCCGAGCAGTACTTC
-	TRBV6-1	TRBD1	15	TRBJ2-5	CASTPTGTGQETQYF	TGTGCCAGCACTCCAACCGGGACAGGCCAAGAGACCCAGTACTTC
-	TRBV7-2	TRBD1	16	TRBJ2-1	CASSQKTGSSYNEQFF	TGTGCCAGCAGCCAGAAGACAGGGAGCTCCTACAATGAGCAGTTCTTC
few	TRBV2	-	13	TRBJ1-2	CASRGGTNYGYTF	TGTGCCAGCAGGGGAGGGACTAACTATGGCTACACCTTC
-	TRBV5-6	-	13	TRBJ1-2	CASRVQLNYGYTF	TGTGCCAGCAGGGTACAGCTTAACTATGGCTACACCTTC
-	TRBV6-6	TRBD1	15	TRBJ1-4	CASSYLGGADEKLFF	TGTGCCAGCAGTTATTTAGGGGGCGCGGATGAAAAACTGTTTTTT
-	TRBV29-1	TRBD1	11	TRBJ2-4	CSVGAAGGIYF	TGCAGCGTTGGGGCGGCAGGGGGAATCTACTTC
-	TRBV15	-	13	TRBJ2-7	CATSRDVAGLQYF	TGTGCCACCAGCAGAGATGTGGCAGGGCTTCAGTACTTC
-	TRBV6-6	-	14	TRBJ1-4	CASSYGTENEKLFF	TGTGCCAGCAGTTACGGCACGGAGAATGAAAAACTGTTTTTT
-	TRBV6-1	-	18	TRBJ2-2	CASSDTLRVQVGTGELFF	TGTGCCAGCAGTGATACGCTGAGGGTTCAGGTTGGGACCGGGGAGCTGTTTTTT
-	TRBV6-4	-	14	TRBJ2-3	CASSESGNTDTQYF	TGTGCCAGCAGTGAGTCAGGAAACACAGATACGCAGTATTTT
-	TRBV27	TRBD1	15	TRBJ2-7	CASSLGQGATGEQYF	TGTGCCAGCAGTCTGGGACAGGGGGCGACGGGTGAGCAGTACTTC
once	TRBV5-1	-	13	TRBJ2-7	CASSPDRSYEQYF	TGCGCCAGCAGCCCGGACAGATCCTACGAGCAGTACTTC
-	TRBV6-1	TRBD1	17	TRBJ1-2	CASSEGDRFRVNYGYTF	TGTGCCAGCAGTGAAGGGGACAGGTTCCGTGTTAACTATGGCTACACCTTC
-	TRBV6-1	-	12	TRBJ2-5	CASSLGLETQYF	TGTGCCAGCAGTTTAGGACTTGAGACCCAGTACTTC
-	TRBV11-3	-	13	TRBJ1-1	CASSFGVWTEAFF	TGTGCCAGCAGCTTTGGAGTTTGGACTGAAGCTTTCTTT
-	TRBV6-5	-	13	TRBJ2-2	CASSFTRTGELFF	TGTGCCAGCAGTTTTACCAGAACCGGGGAGCTGTTTTTT
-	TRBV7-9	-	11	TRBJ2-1	CASSSNNEQFF	TGTGCCAGCAGCTCTAACAATGAGCAGTTCTTC
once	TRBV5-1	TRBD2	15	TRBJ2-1	CASKSSGITGNEQFF	TGCGCCAGCAAGTCTAGCGGGATCACTGGGAATGAGCAGTTCTTC
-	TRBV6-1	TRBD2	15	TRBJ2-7	CASRDSGRLEYEQYF	TGTGCCAGCAGAGACAGCGGGAGGTTGGAGTACGAGCAGTACTTC